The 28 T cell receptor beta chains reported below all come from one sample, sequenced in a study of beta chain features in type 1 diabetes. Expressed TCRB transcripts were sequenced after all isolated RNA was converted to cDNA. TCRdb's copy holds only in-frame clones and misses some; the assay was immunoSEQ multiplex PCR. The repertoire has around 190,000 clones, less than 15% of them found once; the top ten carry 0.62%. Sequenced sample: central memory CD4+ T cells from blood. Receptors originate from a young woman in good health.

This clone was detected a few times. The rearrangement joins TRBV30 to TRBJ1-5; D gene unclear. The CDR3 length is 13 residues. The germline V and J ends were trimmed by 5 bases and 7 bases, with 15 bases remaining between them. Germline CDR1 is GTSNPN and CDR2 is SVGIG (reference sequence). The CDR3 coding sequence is TGTGCCTGGTCCTCAGGTACTCAACAGCCCCAGCATTTT. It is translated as CAWSSGTQQPQHF.

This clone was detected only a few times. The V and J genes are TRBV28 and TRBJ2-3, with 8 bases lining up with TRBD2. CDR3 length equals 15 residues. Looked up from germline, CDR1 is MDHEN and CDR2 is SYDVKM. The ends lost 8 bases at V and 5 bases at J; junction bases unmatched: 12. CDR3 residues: CASSISGNQGDTQYF. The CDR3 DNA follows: TGTGCCAGCTCGATTAGCGGGAATCAGGGAGATACGCAGTATTTT. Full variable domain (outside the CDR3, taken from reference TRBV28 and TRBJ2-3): DVKVTQSSRYLVKRTGEKVFLECVQDMDHENMFWYRQDPGLGLRLIYFSYDVKMKEKGDIPEGYSVSREKKERFSLILESASTNQTSMYLCASSISGNQGDTQYFGPGTRLTVL.

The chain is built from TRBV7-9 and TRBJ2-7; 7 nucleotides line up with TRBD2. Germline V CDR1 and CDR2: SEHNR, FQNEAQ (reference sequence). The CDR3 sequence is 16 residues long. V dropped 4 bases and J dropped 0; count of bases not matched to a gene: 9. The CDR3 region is CASSYNWGGLSYEQYF. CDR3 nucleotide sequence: TGTGCCAGCAGCTACAATTGGGGGGGACTCTCCTACGAGCAGTACTTC.

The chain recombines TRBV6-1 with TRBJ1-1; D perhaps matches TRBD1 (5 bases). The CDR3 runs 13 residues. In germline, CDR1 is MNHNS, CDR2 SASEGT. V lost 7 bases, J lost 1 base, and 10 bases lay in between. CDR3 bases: TGTGCCAGCAACAGGCAGAAGAACACTGAAGCTTTCTTT. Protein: CASNRQKNTEAFF.

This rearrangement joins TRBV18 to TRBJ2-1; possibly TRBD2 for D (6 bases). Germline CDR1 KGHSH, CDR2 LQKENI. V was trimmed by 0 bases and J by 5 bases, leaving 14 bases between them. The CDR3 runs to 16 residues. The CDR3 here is CASSPPWGTGNNEQFF. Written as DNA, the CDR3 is TGTGCCAGCTCACCACCGTGGGGGACTGGAAACAATGAGCAGTTCTTC.

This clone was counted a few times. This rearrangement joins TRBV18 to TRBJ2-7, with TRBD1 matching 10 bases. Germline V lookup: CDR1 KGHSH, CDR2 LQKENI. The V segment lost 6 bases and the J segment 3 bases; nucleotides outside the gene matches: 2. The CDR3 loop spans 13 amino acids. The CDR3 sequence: CASSRTGGYEQYF. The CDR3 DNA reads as TGTGCCAGCTCGCGGACAGGGGGCTACGAGCAGTACTTC.

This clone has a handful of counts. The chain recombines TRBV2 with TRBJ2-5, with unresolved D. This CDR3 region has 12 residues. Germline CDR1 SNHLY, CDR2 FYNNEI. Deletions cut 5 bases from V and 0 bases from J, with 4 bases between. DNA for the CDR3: TGTGCCAGCAGTCCTAACCAAGAGACCCAGTACTTC. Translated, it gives CASSPNQETQYF.

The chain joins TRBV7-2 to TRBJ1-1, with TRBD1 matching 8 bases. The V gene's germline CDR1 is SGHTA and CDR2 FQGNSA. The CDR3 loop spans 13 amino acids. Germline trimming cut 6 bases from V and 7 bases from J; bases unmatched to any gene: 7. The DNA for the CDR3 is TGTGCCAGCAGTCCTCAGGGGGCGGGTGAAGCTTTCTTT. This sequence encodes CASSPQGAGEAFF.

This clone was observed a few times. Here the CDR3 DNA reads TGTGCCAGTAGACCCTTGACAGGGAACTATGGCTACACCTTC. Encoded protein: CASRPLTGNYGYTF. The V gene is TRBV19, the J gene TRBJ1-2; 7 bases are shared with TRBD1. J was trimmed by 2 bases and V by 6 bases; bases with no gene match: 6. Germline CDR1 reads LNHDA; CDR2 reads SQIVND (reference sequence). CDR3 length: 14 residues.

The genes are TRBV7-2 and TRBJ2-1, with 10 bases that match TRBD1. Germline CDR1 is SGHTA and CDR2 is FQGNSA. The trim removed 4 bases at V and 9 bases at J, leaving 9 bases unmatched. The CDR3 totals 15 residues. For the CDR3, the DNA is TGTGCCAGCAGCTCGACAGGGGGCCCTTCTTCTGAGCAGTTCTTC. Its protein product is CASSSTGGPSSEQFF.

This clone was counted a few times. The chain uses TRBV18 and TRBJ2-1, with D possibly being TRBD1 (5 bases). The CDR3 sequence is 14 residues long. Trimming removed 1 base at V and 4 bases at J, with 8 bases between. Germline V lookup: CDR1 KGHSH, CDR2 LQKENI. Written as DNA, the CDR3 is TGTGCCAGCTCACCACAAAAGGGGTACAATGAGCAGTTCTTC. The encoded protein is CASSPQKGYNEQFF.

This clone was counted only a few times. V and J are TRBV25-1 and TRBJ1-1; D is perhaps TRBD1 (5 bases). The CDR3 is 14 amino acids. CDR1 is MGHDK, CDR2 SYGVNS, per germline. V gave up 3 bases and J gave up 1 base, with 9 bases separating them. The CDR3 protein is CASSDWGANTEAFF. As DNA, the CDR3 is TGTGCCAGCAGTGATTGGGGCGCGAACACTGAAGCTTTCTTT.

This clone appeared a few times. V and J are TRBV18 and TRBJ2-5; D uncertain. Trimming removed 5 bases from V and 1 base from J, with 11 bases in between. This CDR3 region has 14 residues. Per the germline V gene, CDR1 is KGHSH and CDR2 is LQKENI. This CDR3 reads CASSLAPFQETQYF. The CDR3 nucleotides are TGTGCCAGCTCATTAGCCCCGTTCCAAGAGACCCAGTACTTC. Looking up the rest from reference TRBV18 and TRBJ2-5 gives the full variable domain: NAGVMQNPRHLVRRRGQEARLRCSPMKGHSHVYWYRQLPEEGLKFMVYLQKENIIDESGMPKERFSAEFPKEGPSILRIQQVVRGDSAAYFCASSLAPFQETQYFGPGTRLLVL.

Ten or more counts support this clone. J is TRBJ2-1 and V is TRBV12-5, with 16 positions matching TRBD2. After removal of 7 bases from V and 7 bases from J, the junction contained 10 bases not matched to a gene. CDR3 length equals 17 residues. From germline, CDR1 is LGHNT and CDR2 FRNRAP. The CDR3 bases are TGTGCTAGTGCCATAGGGACTAGCGGGAGGGTAAAGAATGAGCAGTTCTTC. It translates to CASAIGTSGRVKNEQFF.

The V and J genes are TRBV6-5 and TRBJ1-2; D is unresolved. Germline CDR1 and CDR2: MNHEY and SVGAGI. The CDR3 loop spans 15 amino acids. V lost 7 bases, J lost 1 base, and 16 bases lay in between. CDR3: CASTEGGVLNYGYTF. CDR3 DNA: TGTGCCAGCACTGAGGGAGGAGTACTTAACTATGGCTACACCTTC.

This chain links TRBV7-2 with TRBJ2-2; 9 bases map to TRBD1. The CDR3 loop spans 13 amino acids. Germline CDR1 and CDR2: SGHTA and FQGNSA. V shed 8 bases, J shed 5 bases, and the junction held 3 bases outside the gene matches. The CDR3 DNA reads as TGTGCCAGCGGAGGACAGGGGACCGGGGAGCTGTTTTTT. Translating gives CASGGQGTGELFF.

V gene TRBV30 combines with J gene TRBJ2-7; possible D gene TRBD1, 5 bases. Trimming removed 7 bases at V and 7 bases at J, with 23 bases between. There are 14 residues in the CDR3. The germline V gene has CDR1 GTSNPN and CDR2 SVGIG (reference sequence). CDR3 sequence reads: CASRTNGRVVEQYF. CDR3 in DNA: TGTGCCTCGAGAACTAACGGCAGGGTCGTTGAGCAGTACTTC.

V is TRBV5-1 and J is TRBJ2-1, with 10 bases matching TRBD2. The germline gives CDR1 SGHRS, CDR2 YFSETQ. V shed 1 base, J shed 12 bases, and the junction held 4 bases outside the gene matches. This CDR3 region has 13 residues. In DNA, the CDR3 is TGCGCCAGCAGCTTGAGCGGGAGGGCAGGGCAGTTCTTC. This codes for CASSLSGRAGQFF. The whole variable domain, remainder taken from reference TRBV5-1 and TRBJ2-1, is KAGVTQTPRYLIKTRGQQVTLSCSPISGHRSVSWYQQTPGQGLQFLFEYFSETQRNKGNFPGRFSGRQFSNSRSEMNVSTLELGDSALYLCASSLSGRAGQFFGPGTRLTVL.

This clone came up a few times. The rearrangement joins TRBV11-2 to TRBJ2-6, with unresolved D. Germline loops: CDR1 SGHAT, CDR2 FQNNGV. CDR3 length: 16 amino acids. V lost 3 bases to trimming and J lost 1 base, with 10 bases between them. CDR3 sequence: CASSLAVRSGANVLTF. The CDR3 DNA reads TGTGCCAGCAGCTTGGCGGTGAGATCTGGGGCCAACGTCCTGACTTTC.

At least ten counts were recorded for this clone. The CDR3 DNA sequence: TGCAGCGTTGAAGACCCTAGCGGGAGCTATACGCAGTATTTT. It yields the protein CSVEDPSGSYTQYF. V is TRBV29-1 and J is TRBJ2-3; 10 nucleotides align to TRBD2. Looked up from germline, CDR1 is SQVTM and CDR2 is ANQGSEA. The CDR3 runs 14 residues. V was clipped by 0 bases and J by 7 bases; unmatched bases: 4.

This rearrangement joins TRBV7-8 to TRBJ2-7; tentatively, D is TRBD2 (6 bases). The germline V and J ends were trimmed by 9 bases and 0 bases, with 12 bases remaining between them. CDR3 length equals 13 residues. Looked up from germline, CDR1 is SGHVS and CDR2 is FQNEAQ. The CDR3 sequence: CASQRAASYEQYF. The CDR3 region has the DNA TGTGCCAGTCAGCGGGCAGCCTCCTACGAGCAGTACTTC.

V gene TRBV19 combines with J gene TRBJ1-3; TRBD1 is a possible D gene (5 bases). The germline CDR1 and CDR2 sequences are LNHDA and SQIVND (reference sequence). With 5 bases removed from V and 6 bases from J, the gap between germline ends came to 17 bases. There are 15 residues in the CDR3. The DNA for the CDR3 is TGTGCCAGTAGTCCCCGTGGCCAGGGCGAAAACACCATATATTTT. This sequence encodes CASSPRGQGENTIYF.

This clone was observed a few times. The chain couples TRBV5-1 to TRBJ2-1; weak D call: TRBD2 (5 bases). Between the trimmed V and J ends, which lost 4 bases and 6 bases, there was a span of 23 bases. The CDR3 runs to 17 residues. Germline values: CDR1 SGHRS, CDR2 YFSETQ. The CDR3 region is CASSLLAGRGGGNEQFF. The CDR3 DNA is TGCGCCAGCAGCCTGCTAGCTGGCCGCGGAGGAGGCAATGAGCAGTTCTTC.

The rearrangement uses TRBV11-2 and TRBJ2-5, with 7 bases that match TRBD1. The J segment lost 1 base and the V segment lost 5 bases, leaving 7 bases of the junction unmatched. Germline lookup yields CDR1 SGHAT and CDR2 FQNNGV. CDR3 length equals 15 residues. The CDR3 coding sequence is TGTGCCAGCAGCCAAGTGCGGACAGGCCAAGAGACCCAGTACTTC. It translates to CASSQVRTGQETQYF. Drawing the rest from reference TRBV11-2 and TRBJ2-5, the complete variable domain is EAGVAQSPRYKIIEKRQSVAFWCNPISGHATLYWYQQILGQGPKLLIQFQNNGVVDDSQLPKDRFSAERLKGVDSTLKIQPAKLEDSAVYLCASSQVRTGQETQYFGPGTRLLVL.

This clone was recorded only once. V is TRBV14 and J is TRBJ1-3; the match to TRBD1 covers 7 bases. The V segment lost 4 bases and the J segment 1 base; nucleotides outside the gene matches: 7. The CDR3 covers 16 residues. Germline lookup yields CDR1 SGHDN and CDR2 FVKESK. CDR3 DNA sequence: TGTGCCAGCAGCCCTAGTAACAGGGGTTCTGGAAACACCATATATTTT. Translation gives CASSPSNRGSGNTIYF.

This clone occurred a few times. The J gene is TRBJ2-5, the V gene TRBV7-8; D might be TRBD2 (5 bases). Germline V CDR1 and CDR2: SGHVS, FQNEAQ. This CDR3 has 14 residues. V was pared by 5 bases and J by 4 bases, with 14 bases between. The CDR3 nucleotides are TGTGCCAGCAGCCCTGGGAGAGTCGGAGAGACCCAGTACTTC. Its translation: CASSPGRVGETQYF.

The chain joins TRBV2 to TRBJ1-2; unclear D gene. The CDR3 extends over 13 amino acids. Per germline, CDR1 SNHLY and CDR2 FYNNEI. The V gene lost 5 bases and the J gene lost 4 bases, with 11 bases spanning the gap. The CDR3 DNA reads TGTGCCAGCAGTACTGACTTATTCTATGGCTACACCTTC. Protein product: CASSTDLFYGYTF. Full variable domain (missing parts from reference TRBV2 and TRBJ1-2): EPEVTQTPSHQVTQMGQEVILRCVPISNHLYFYWYRQILGQKVEFLVSFYNNEISEKSEIFDDQFSVERPDGSNFTLKIRSTKLEDSAMYFCASSTDLFYGYTFGSGTRLTVV.

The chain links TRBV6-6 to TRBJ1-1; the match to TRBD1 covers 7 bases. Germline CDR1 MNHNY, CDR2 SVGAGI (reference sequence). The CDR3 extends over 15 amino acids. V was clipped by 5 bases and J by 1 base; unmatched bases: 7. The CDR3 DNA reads TGTGCCAGCAGTGACCCGGGACAGCCGAACACTGAAGCTTTCTTT. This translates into CASSDPGQPNTEAFF.